This T cell receptor beta chain was identified during a study of early T cells in non-severe SARS-CoV-2 infection. Study background: The sequenced material was bulk RNA from unsorted whole blood, and its chains were unpaired.

V was shortened by 0 bases and J by 8 bases, with 12 bases between the two germline ends. CDR1 is SGHRS and CDR2 is YFSETQ in the germline V gene. The CDR3 has 14 residues. TCRdb re-derived calls from the 5' RACE reads in MiXCR, one entry per CDR3 protein. The top ten hold about 8% of the sample, which has fewer than 110,000 distinct CDR3 sequences, more than 9.5% seen once. Material: whole blood. The TCR sequence derives from an adult who was a healthcare worker with PCR-confirmed SARS-CoV-2 infection or an uninfected control (not recorded which). This chain links TRBV5-1 with TRBJ2-1; a weak D match, TRBD1 (5 bases). CDR3 amino acids: CASSLESGLHEQFF. In DNA form, the CDR3 reads TGCGCCAGCAGCTTGGAGTCAGGGCTACATGAGCAGTTCTTC.